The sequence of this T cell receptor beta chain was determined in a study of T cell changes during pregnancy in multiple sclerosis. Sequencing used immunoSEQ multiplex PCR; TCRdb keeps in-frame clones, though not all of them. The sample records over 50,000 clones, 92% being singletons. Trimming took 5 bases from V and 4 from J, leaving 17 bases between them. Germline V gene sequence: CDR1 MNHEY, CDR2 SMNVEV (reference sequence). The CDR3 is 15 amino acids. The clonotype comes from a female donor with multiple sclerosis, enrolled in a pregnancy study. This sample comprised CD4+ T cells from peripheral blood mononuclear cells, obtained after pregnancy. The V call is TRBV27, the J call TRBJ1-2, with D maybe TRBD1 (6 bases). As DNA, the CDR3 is TGTGCCAGCAGTAGGACGGGTACAGGGTCCTATGGCTACACCTTC. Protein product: CASSRTGTGSYGYTF.